What follows is one T cell receptor (beta chain) and its context. The data derive from a study of blood T cell repertoires in COVID-19. For the study at large: Italy, Spain and the United States were the sources of the convalescent and acute COVID-19 samples. PBMCs, B-cell-depleted T cells, or T cells were the source of the cDNA or gDNA that made up the material.

Deletions cut 7 bases from V and 5 bases from J, with 12 bases between. The germline V gene has CDR1 MGHDK and CDR2 SYGVNS. This CDR3 has 13 residues. As handled by the study authors: Nucleated cell counts were estimated from reference gene primer amplification. Sequenced by immunoSEQ multiplex PCR; TCRdb stores in-frame clones only, minus some. V and J calls plus clone size are reproduced from that table; the DNA served to infer D and trimming. Here the sample spans 60,000 or so clones, 85% being singletons. The sequencing sample was made of peripheral blood. The sequence was obtained from a human donor in a cohort sampled during active COVID-19. This chain connects TRBV25-1 to TRBJ2-1; weak D call: TRBD2 (6 bases). CDR3 sequence reads: CASISGSDNEQFF. The CDR3 nucleotides are TGTGCCAGCATTAGCGGTTCTGACAATGAGCAGTTCTTC.